The present entry profiles one T cell receptor (beta chain) with its context. Antigen: not known. Trimming removed 2 bases at V and 4 bases at J, with 8 bases between. The CDR3 is 13 amino acids. The method was immunoSEQ multiplex PCR; TCRdb's version includes in-frame clones alone and lacks a portion of them. Of roughly 160,000 clones in the sample, 94% are singletons; the top ten hold approximately 0.69%. The data belong to a study of T cell responses to AZD1222 COVID-19 vaccine. Study-level points and caveats: Receipt of two AZD1222 doses was followed by a rise in Spike-specific TCR breadth and depth. Only five to seven individuals given AZD1222 were seropositive at baseline. Regions 160-218 and 743-854 held dominance among vaccine-associated CD4 TCRs, which spanned spike. A reported finding is that nearly half of spike-specific TCRs target unmutated variant regions.

The rearrangement uses TRBV12-3 or TRBV12-4 and TRBJ2-5; possible D gene TRBD1, 6 bases. The sequencing used peripheral blood, collected on day 0 of AZD1222 vaccination. This TCR came from an adult in good health. The CDR3: CASSLQGRETQYF. DNA of the CDR3: TGTGCCAGCAGTTTACAGGGGAGAGAGACCCAGTACTTC.